Each of the 20 T cell receptor beta chains below was sequenced from the same sample in a study of metastatic and nonmetastatic thyroid tumors. TCRdb re-clonotyped the PCR reads through MiXCR. The sample records approximately 32,000 clones, 33% being singletons. Until they underwent thyroid surgery, no patient had received any treatment. The source material was tumor tissue. The receptors derive from a female donor with papillary thyroid cancer or a benign thyroid nodule (not recorded which). Some clones in this sample may be carry-over from other donors' samples.

This clone was counted between two and nine times. The CDR3 DNA reads TGTGCCAGCAGTGGCCGAGGTAGCGGGCCGTACGAGCAGTACTTC. This encodes CASSGRGSGPYEQYF. The chain carries TRBV12-3 or TRBV12-4 and TRBJ2-7, with 7 bases aligning to TRBD2. The junction had 11 bases not matched to a gene; V was cut back by 5 bases and J by 4 bases. The CDR3 totals 15 residues.

The CDR3 region is CASSLVGDSDTQYF. Written as DNA, the CDR3 is TGCGCCAGCAGCTTGGTGGGGGACTCAGATACGCAGTATTTT. The genes are TRBV5-1 and TRBJ2-3; perhaps TRBD2 as D (6 bases). V gave up 0 bases and J gave up 4 bases, with 9 bases separating them. The V gene's germline CDR1 is SGHRS and CDR2 YFSETQ. The CDR3 contains 14 residues.

The V gene is TRBV6-1, the J gene TRBJ1-2; D call uncertain. V was shortened by 2 bases and J by 2 bases, with 6 bases between the two germline ends. This CDR3 has 13 residues. Germline V gene lookup returns CDR1 MNHNS and CDR2 SASEGT. In DNA, the CDR3 is TGTGCCAGCAGTGAATACACCAACTATGGCTACACCTTC. Translated, it gives CASSEYTNYGYTF.

This rearrangement joins TRBV9 to TRBJ2-6; D is unclear. Germline V gives CDR1 SGDLS, CDR2 YYNGEE. Trimming removed 1 base from V and 3 bases from J, with 5 bases in between. This CDR3 is built from 14 residues. CDR3 amino acids: CASSVPVGANVLTF. As DNA, the CDR3 is TGTGCCAGCAGCGTACCGGTTGGGGCCAACGTCCTGACTTTC.

The gene calls are TRBV6-1 and TRBJ2-3; 7 bases fit TRBD2. The V segment lost 2 bases and the J segment 2 bases; nucleotides outside the gene matches: 7. Germline V CDR1 and CDR2: MNHNS, SASEGT. This CDR3 comprises 16 residues. The CDR3 reads CASSELGDYFTDTQYF. CDR3 nucleotides: TGTGCCAGCAGTGAACTGGGGGACTATTTCACAGATACGCAGTATTTT.

Note on this clone: It may be a read error: a sequence one base away is much more abundant. Other DNA sequences in the sample encode the same CDR3. The CDR3 is CASSVAASTDTQYF. CDR3 nucleotide sequence: TGTGCCAGCAGCGTAGCGGCTAGCACAGACACGCAGTATTTT. The chain uses TRBV9 and TRBJ2-3, with a weak D call TRBD2 (5 bases). The CDR3 is made up of 14 amino acids. Germline values: CDR1 SGDLS, CDR2 YYNGEE.

A few counts support this clone. The chain is built from TRBV6-1 and TRBJ1-6; 10 positions match TRBD1. This CDR3 is 15 amino acids long. CDR1 MNHNS and CDR2 SASEGT come from the germline V gene. J was trimmed by 7 bases and V by 5 bases; bases with no gene match: 5. DNA for the CDR3: TGTGCCAGCAGTTCCGTGGGACAGGGGAATTCACCCCTCCACTTT. The encoded protein is CASSSVGQGNSPLHF.

The chain is built from TRBV19 and TRBJ2-5; 9 bases map to TRBD1. The CDR3 sequence is 14 residues long. Germline trimming cut 6 bases from V and 7 bases from J; bases unmatched to any gene: 9. Germline lookup yields CDR1 LNHDA and CDR2 SQIVND (reference sequence). Written as DNA, the CDR3 is TGTGCCAGTAGCCCGGGACAGGGTGACAGGACCCAGTACTTC. Amino acid sequence: CASSPGQGDRTQYF.

The CDR3 coding sequence is TGCGCCAGCAGTGAGGAGTCGGGGGGCTACACAGATACGCAGTATTTT. As protein: CASSEESGGYTDTQYF. V is TRBV10-1 and J is TRBJ2-3; D is possibly TRBD2 (7 bases). Trimming left V 2 bases short and J 2 bases short, with 14 bases between. Germline loops: CDR1 WNHNN, CDR2 SYGVQD (reference sequence). CDR3 length: 16 residues.

This rearrangement joins TRBV20-1 to TRBJ1-5; D ambiguous. This CDR3 has 13 residues. The V end was cut by 7 bases, the J end by 4 bases, with 14 bases between. Germline-derived CDR1 and CDR2 are DFQATT and SNEGSKA (reference sequence). The CDR3 DNA is TGCAGTGTAAAGACATCACTTAATCAGCCCCAGCATTTT. This translates into CSVKTSLNQPQHF.

Many counts were recorded for this clone. J is TRBJ1-2 and V is TRBV19, with unresolved D. Germline assignment: CDR1 LNHDA and CDR2 SQIVND (reference sequence). V lost 7 bases to trimming and J lost 3 bases, with 12 bases between them. This CDR3 spans 13 amino acids. As DNA, the CDR3 is TGTGCCAGTACTATGCGGGATTACTATGGCTACACCTTC. Translated: CASTMRDYYGYTF.

V usage is TRBV7-3 and J usage is TRBJ2-1; tentative D call: TRBD2 (6 bases). Germline V gives CDR1 SGHTA, CDR2 FQGTGA. Trimming stripped 8 bases from V and 7 bases from J, with 15 bases between. The CDR3 covers 13 residues. CDR3 sequence reads: CASGTGKENEQFF. The CDR3 DNA sequence: TGTGCCAGCGGGACTGGCAAGGAGAATGAGCAGTTCTTC.

The genes are TRBV20-1 and TRBJ2-3, with no clear D. This CDR3 contains 12 residues. V lost 5 bases to trimming and J lost 4 bases, with 10 bases between them. From germline, CDR1 is DFQATT and CDR2 SNEGSKA (reference sequence). This CDR3 reads CSAYIPADTQYF. The CDR3 nucleotides read TGCAGTGCTTACATCCCGGCAGATACGCAGTATTTT.

This clone has a handful of counts. The chain uses TRBV7-2 and TRBJ2-1; 8 nucleotides agree with TRBD2. This CDR3 is built from 13 residues. Germline V gene sequence: CDR1 SGHTA, CDR2 FQGNSA. V trimming: 5 bases; J trimming: 7 bases; junction bases outside the gene matches: 4. In DNA form, the CDR3 reads TGTGCCAGCAGCCCCTTAGCGGGAAATGAGCAGTTCTTC. Protein: CASSPLAGNEQFF.

As concerns this clone: A read error may explain this, as a much larger clone is one base away. The V gene is TRBV15, the J gene TRBJ1-2; perhaps TRBD1 as D (6 bases). This CDR3 region has 14 residues. CDR1 LNHNV and CDR2 YYDKDF come from the germline V gene (reference sequence). Here the CDR3 DNA reads TGTGCCACCAGCAGAGAGAACAGGGCCTATGGCGACACCTTC. It encodes CATSRENRAYGDTF.

V gene TRBV6-1 combines with J gene TRBJ2-7; D is ambiguous. Looked up from germline, CDR1 is MNHNS and CDR2 is SASEGT. This CDR3 region has 16 residues. Between the trimmed V and J ends, which lost 6 bases and 4 bases, there was a span of 22 bases. This CDR3 reads CASRASLNPVLYEQYF. CDR3 DNA: TGTGCCAGCAGGGCATCCCTCAACCCGGTTCTGTACGAGCAGTACTTC.

The chain employs TRBV11-2 and TRBJ2-2, with D possibly being TRBD2 (5 bases). Germline V gene data show CDR1 as SGHAT and CDR2 as FQNNGV. The CDR3 totals 17 residues. V was pared by 4 bases and J by 3 bases, with 18 bases between. The CDR3 loop is CASSSPRLAPDTGELFF. The CDR3 bases are TGTGCCAGCAGCTCCCCCAGGCTAGCCCCCGACACCGGGGAGCTGTTTTTT.

The V and J genes are TRBV11-2 and TRBJ2-3; D may be TRBD1 or TRBD2 (5 bases each). The germline V and J ends were trimmed by 4 bases and 2 bases, with 16 bases remaining between them. CDR1 and CDR2 (germline): SGHAT, FQNNGV. The CDR3 spans 16 residues. CDR3 DNA: TGTGCCAGCAGCTCAGTCTTAGGGGACCCCACAGATACGCAGTATTTT. This encodes CASSSVLGDPTDTQYF.

This clone came up a few times. The rearrangement uses TRBV28 and TRBJ2-1, with D hard to call. The V and J ends lost 8 bases and 0 bases respectively, with 8 bases between them. The CDR3 has 13 amino acids. In germline, CDR1 is MDHEN, CDR2 SYDVKM. The CDR3 region is CASQDNSYNEQFF. CDR3 in DNA: TGTGCCAGCCAAGACAACTCCTACAATGAGCAGTTCTTC.

This clone is labeled as large. The chain couples TRBV6-1 to TRBJ2-7, with TRBD2 matching 7 bases. This CDR3 spans 13 amino acids. The trim removed 7 bases at V and 2 bases at J, leaving 5 bases unmatched. The V gene's germline CDR1 is MNHNS and CDR2 SASEGT. CDR3 sequence (DNA): TGTGCCAGCATCCCGGGAGGTCCCTACGAGCAGTACTTC. Protein sequence: CASIPGGPYEQYF.